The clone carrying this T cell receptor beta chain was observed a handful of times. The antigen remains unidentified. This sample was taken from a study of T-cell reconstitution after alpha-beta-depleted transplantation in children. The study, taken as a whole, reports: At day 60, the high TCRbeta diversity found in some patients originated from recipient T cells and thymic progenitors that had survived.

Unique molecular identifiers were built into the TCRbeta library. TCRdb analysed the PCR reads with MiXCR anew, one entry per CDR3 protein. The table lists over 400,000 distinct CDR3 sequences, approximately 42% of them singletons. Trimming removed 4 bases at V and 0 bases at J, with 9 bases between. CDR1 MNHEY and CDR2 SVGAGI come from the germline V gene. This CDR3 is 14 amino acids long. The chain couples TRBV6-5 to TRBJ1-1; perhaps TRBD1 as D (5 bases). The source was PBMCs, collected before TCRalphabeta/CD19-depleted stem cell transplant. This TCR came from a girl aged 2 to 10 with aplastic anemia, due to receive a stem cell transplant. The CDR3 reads CASSLTALNTEAFF. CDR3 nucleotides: TGTGCCAGCAGTTTGACAGCCTTGAACACTGAAGCTTTCTTT.